This TCR beta chain comes out of a study of cytomegalovirus exposure and HLA in healthy donors. The overall study: Early on, a data release was issued that held roughly 80 million unique TCRs from HLA-typed donors. Notes on the study in general: Later, an analysis showed that TCR beta chains associated with HLA were more clonally expanded than others that were equally common. One variant, a missense change in DCLRE1C, was linked in a later analysis to TCR beta V- and J-gene trimming.

Turning to this clone: Its target is unknown.

The PCR was carried out with 60 Vbeta primers and 13 Jbeta primers. Data came from immunoSEQ multiplex PCR; TCRdb stores just in-frame clones and leaves some out. The data show 81,000 or so clones, approximately 65% seen once. CDR1 MNHNY and CDR2 SVGAGI come from the germline V gene (reference sequence). The CDR3 sequence is 15 residues long. V was clipped by 4 bases and J by 0 bases, with 10 bases between them. This sequence joins TRBV6-6 and TRBJ1-3, with D possibly matching TRBD1 (5 bases). This TCR was recovered from a woman in her 30s in good health and CMV-seropositive. The sequencing sample was made of PBMCs. CDR3 sequence (DNA): TGTGCCAGCAGTTTCCTGACAGACTCTGGAAACACCATATATTTT. This sequence encodes CASSFLTDSGNTIYF.